This TCR beta chain was obtained from a study of T cell changes during pregnancy in multiple sclerosis. Clones were read by immunoSEQ multiplex PCR, and TCRdb kept only the in-frame ones, dropping some. The data show tens of thousands of clones, approximately 87% seen once. Germline V gives CDR1 SEHNR, CDR2 FQNEAQ (reference sequence). The V gene end was trimmed by 5 bases and the J gene end by 4 bases; junction bases not matched to a gene: 12. CDR3 length: 16 amino acids. This specimen consisted of peripheral blood, obtained in the second trimester of pregnancy. V and J are TRBV7-9 and TRBJ2-5; TRBD1 aligns across 8 bases. The origin of this receptor is a female donor in good health, enrolled as a control in a pregnancy study. The CDR3 bases are TGTGCCAGCAGCCCCCGGTCAGGGGGCTTTTTAGAGACCCAGTACTTC. Its translation: CASSPRSGGFLETQYF.